This TCR beta chain appears in the sequencing data of a study of T cells in Graves' hyperthyroidism and ophthalmopathy. RNA transcripts yielded amplified TCR beta CDR3 regions. Initially, a first-round RT-PCR of the TCR CDR3 employed the HTBI primer set. TCRdb reanalysed the multiplex PCR reads using MiXCR and keeps one entry per CDR3 protein. Of approximately 600,000 distinct CDR3 sequences in the sample, 15% to 20% were seen once. This TCR was sampled from a woman aged 30 to 39 with Graves' hyperthyroidism. Sequencing was done on a sample of blood.

The CDR3 sequence: CSARRTGVYEQYF. CDR3 bases: TGCAGTGCTAGAAGGACAGGGGTCTACGAGCAGTACTTC. The chain is built from TRBV20-1 and TRBJ2-7, with TRBD1 matching 9 bases. The ends lost 2 bases at V and 3 bases at J; junction bases unmatched: 2. The CDR3 loop spans 13 amino acids. Germline CDR1 reads DFQATT; CDR2 reads SNEGSKA (reference sequence).